The 32 T cell receptor beta chains presented below share a single source sample, sequenced in a study of blood T cell repertoires in COVID-19. Sequencing was performed with immunoSEQ multiplex PCR; in TCRdb, only in-frame clones are kept and a portion is missing. The sample lists a few hundred thousand clones, less than 85% occurring once. The sequencing sample was made of peripheral blood. These receptors originate from a man aged 55 to 70 who had recovered from COVID-19.

The J gene is TRBJ2-2, the V gene TRBV12-3 or TRBV12-4; 7 bases fit TRBD1. CDR3 size: 13 residues. Trimming cost V 7 bases and J 4 bases; bases outside gene matches: 3. CDR3 in amino acids: CASKPGGTGELFF. CDR3 nucleotides: TGTGCCAGCAAACCAGGGGGCACCGGGGAGCTGTTTTTT.

The rearrangement uses TRBV19 and TRBJ1-4, with a tentative D call TRBD1 (6 bases). The ends were cut back, 5 bases at V and 8 bases at J, with 15 bases in the middle. The CDR3 has 14 amino acids. From germline, CDR1 is LNHDA and CDR2 SQIVND (reference sequence). CDR3 in DNA: TGTGCCAGTAGTCTCATGGGACAAGGCGAAAAACTGTTTTTT. It specifies CASSLMGQGEKLFF.

The table lists this clone with a count of one. This rearrangement joins TRBV7-2 to TRBJ1-1; D gene uncertain. V was trimmed by 5 bases and J by 0 bases, leaving 7 bases between them. This CDR3 has 13 amino acids. Germline V lookup: CDR1 SGHTA, CDR2 FQGNSA. The CDR3 DNA reads as TGTGCCAGCAGCACCCAGATGAACACTGAAGCTTTCTTT. Translation: CASSTQMNTEAFF.

The V call is TRBV19, the J call TRBJ2-3; 11 bases map to TRBD2. Germline loops: CDR1 LNHDA, CDR2 SQIVND (reference sequence). V was clipped by 5 bases and J by 2 bases; unmatched bases: 6. The CDR3 loop spans 16 amino acids. In DNA, the CDR3 is TGTGCCAGTAGTTTGTTAGCGGGGGGGAACACAGATACGCAGTATTTT. Translating gives CASSLLAGGNTDTQYF.

This chain uses TRBV28 with TRBJ2-3; TRBD2 matches at 8 bases. This CDR3 has 14 amino acids. J gave up 1 base and V 6 bases, and 3 bases lay outside the gene matches. The V gene's germline CDR1 is MDHEN and CDR2 SYDVKM. CDR3 bases: TGTGCCAGCAGCAACGGGGGGGGCACAGATACGCAGTATTTT. Amino acids: CASSNGGGTDTQYF.

The chain uses TRBV6-1 and TRBJ1-1; D is unclear. Germline CDR1 MNHNS, CDR2 SASEGT. CDR3 length equals 11 residues. Trimming took off 2 bases at V and 6 bases at J, with 4 bases between the two ends. The CDR3 DNA is TGTGCCAGCAGTGAAATCGCTGAAGCTTTCTTT. Protein: CASSEIAEAFF.

This chain links TRBV5-4 with TRBJ2-3, with D possibly TRBD2 on 5 matching bases. The CDR3 covers 15 residues. V was cut by 4 bases and J by 6 bases, with 18 bases left in between. The germline V gene has CDR1 SGHNT and CDR2 YYREEE (reference sequence). This chain's CDR3 is CASSLPELSGDTQYF. Written as DNA, the CDR3 is TGTGCCAGCAGCCTCCCGGAACTAAGCGGCGATACGCAGTATTTT.

The rearrangement links TRBV3-1 (or the pseudogene TRBV3-2) to TRBJ1-2; 7 bases are shared with TRBD1. There are 15 residues in the CDR3. Germline values: CDR1 LGHDT, CDR2 YNNKEL (reference sequence). After removal of 1 base from V and 4 bases from J, the junction contained 6 bases not matched to a gene. CDR3 protein: CASSQVAGGIYGYTF. The CDR3 nucleotides read TGTGCCAGCAGCCAAGTCGCAGGGGGGATCTATGGCTACACCTTC.

The genes are TRBV28 and TRBJ2-3; D is possibly TRBD2 (5 bases). Trimming removed 6 bases from V and 3 bases from J, with 10 bases in between. The CDR3 runs 13 residues. Germline assignment: CDR1 MDHEN and CDR2 SYDVKM. CDR3 coding DNA: TGTGCCAGCAGATACGGACTTACAGATACGCAGTATTTT. It codes for CASRYGLTDTQYF.

This clone showed up just once. The chain combines TRBV11-3 with TRBJ2-3, with 7 bases that match TRBD2. J gave up 7 bases and V 4 bases, and 20 bases lay outside the gene matches. The germline gives CDR1 SGHNT, CDR2 YENEEA. This CDR3 has 18 residues. DNA for the CDR3: TGTGCCAGCAGCTCGGGCCTTGGCGGGGGTCAGCTAGGGTATACGCAGTATTTT. Its protein product is CASSSGLGGGQLGYTQYF.

J is TRBJ1-5 and V is TRBV28; a possible D gene is TRBD1 (6 bases). Germline-derived CDR1 and CDR2 are MDHEN and SYDVKM. The CDR3 is 15 amino acids. V lost 6 bases and J 2 bases, leaving 14 bases between the germline ends. Here the CDR3 DNA reads TGTGCCAGCAGATTTCAGGGGCACGGCAATCAGCCCCAGCATTTT. Protein sequence: CASRFQGHGNQPQHF.

This clone showed up just a few times. The genes are TRBV5-1 and TRBJ2-7, with a possible D match to TRBD1 (6 bases). The CDR3 is 14 residues long. CDR1 is SGHRS and CDR2 is YFSETQ in the germline V gene. The V end lost 2 bases, the J end lost 0 bases, and 9 bases lay between the germline ends. CDR3 nucleotide sequence: TGCGCCAGCAGCTTTCAGGGGCCCTCCTACGAGCAGTACTTC. This sequence encodes CASSFQGPSYEQYF.

This clone was seen just once. This chain uses TRBV5-1 with TRBJ2-5; 7 bases are a match to TRBD1. The CDR3 spans 15 residues. The V and J ends lost 0 bases and 4 bases, in that order; junction bases with no gene match: 6. Germline V gene data show CDR1 as SGHRS and CDR2 as YFSETQ. This CDR3 is CASSLDRGEGETQYF. CDR3 nucleotides: TGCGCCAGCAGCTTGGACAGGGGTGAGGGAGAGACCCAGTACTTC.

This clone was seen a single time. The rearrangement uses TRBV5-1 and TRBJ1-1; 11 bases match TRBD1. Germline loops: CDR1 SGHRS, CDR2 YFSETQ. J lost 7 bases, V lost 2 bases, and 16 bases had no gene match. The CDR3 sequence is 18 residues long. In nucleotides, the CDR3 is TGCGCCAGCAGCTTCCAGGGGACAGGGGGATTGGGGAGTGGTGAAGCTTTCTTT. It encodes CASSFQGTGGLGSGEAFF.

The chain joins TRBV10-3 to TRBJ1-5; 11 nucleotides match TRBD1. The CDR3 extends over 17 amino acids. Per germline, CDR1 ENHRY and CDR2 SYGVKD. V dropped 0 bases and J dropped 1; count of bases not matched to a gene: 2. DNA of the CDR3: TGTGCCATCAGTGAGTCGGGACAGGGGGTCAGCAATCAGCCCCAGCATTTT. Protein product: CAISESGQGVSNQPQHF.

The V and J genes are TRBV18 and TRBJ1-3, with a weak D call TRBD1 (5 bases). V lost 6 bases to trimming and J lost 4 bases, with 19 bases between them. This CDR3 spans 16 amino acids. Germline V gene lookup returns CDR1 KGHSH and CDR2 LQKENI. The CDR3 protein is CASSMTGTAGGNTIYF. The CDR3 nucleotides read TGTGCCAGCTCTATGACGGGGACCGCGGGAGGAAACACCATATATTTT.

This clone occurred a few times. The chain has TRBV6-5 and TRBJ1-1; D uncertain. The CDR3 loop spans 13 amino acids. Germline V gene data show CDR1 as MNHEY and CDR2 as SVGAGI. The germline V and J ends were trimmed by 2 bases and 0 bases, with 4 bases remaining between them. The CDR3 bases are TGTGCCAGCAGTTACGGCATGAACACTGAAGCTTTCTTT. Its translation is CASSYGMNTEAFF.

The chain uses TRBV28 and TRBJ1-2; D may be TRBD1 (6 bases). V was cut by 8 bases and J by 7 bases, with 17 bases left in between. The CDR3 consists of 13 residues. The germline CDR1 and CDR2 sequences are MDHEN and SYDVKM. CDR3 protein: CASRVGAGGGYTF. In DNA, the CDR3 is TGTGCCAGCCGTGTGGGGGCAGGCGGTGGCTACACCTTC.

The rearrangement links TRBV1 to TRBJ2-2; the DNA was not used to check the table's D call, TRBD2. TRBV1 is flagged as a pseudogene. CDR3 length: 18 residues. The CDR3 here is CTSSQAAGGDANTGELFF. Written as DNA, the CDR3 is TGCACCAGCAGCCAAGCGGCGGGGGGGGATGCGAACACCGGGGAGCTGTTTTTT.

The V call is TRBV5-1, the J call TRBJ2-1; TRBD1 agrees at 9 bases. V lost 4 bases to trimming and J lost 8 bases; unmatched junction nucleotides: 10. The CDR3 contains 15 residues. CDR1 is SGHRS and CDR2 is YFSETQ in the germline V gene. CDR3 loop: CASSLGDRAGDEQFF. The CDR3 DNA sequence: TGCGCCAGCAGCCTGGGGGACAGGGCCGGGGATGAGCAGTTCTTC.

This rearrangement joins TRBV10-1 to TRBJ2-1, with 11 bases lining up with TRBD2. The CDR3 spans 15 residues. CDR1 and CDR2 (germline): WNHNN, SYGVQD (reference sequence). The V and J ends lost 2 bases and 6 bases, in that order; junction bases with no gene match: 3. The CDR3 DNA is TGCGCCAGCAGTGAGGTAGCGGGAGGGGCCAATGAGCAGTTCTTC. This translates into CASSEVAGGANEQFF.

The genes are TRBV28 and TRBJ2-7; a weak D match, TRBD2 (5 bases). The V end was cut by 2 bases, the J end by 6 bases, with 8 bases between. The CDR3 has 12 residues. Germline V gives CDR1 MDHEN, CDR2 SYDVKM. Written as DNA, the CDR3 is TGTGCCAGCAGTTTAGGTCGGGGCGAGCAGTACTTC. It is translated as CASSLGRGEQYF.

This chain connects TRBV2 to TRBJ1-5, with a tentative D call TRBD1 (6 bases). CDR3 length: 15 residues. Trimming stripped 4 bases from V and 3 bases from J, with 13 bases between. Germline loops: CDR1 SNHLY, CDR2 FYNNEI. In nucleotides, the CDR3 is TGTGCCAGCAGTGTGGGGGCGGCCTCCAATCAGCCCCAGCATTTT. Protein product: CASSVGAASNQPQHF.

The chain employs TRBV5-1 and TRBJ1-4; 9 bases map to TRBD1. Germline V gene lookup returns CDR1 SGHRS and CDR2 YFSETQ. The CDR3 runs to 16 residues. The junction had 9 bases not matched to a gene; V was cut back by 0 bases and J by 9 bases. CDR3 nucleotides: TGCGCCAGCAGCTTGGCCGCCGGGACAGGGAGCCAAAAACTGTTTTTT. The encoded protein is CASSLAAGTGSQKLFF.

Only a few counts were recorded for this clone. The chain joins TRBV2 to TRBJ1-1; D is possibly TRBD1 (6 bases). Between the trimmed V and J ends, which lost 10 bases and 13 bases, there was a span of 22 bases. Per the germline V gene, CDR1 is SNHLY and CDR2 is FYNNEI. This CDR3 has 12 amino acids. This CDR3 reads CATRGDRSVVFF. CDR3 DNA sequence: TGTGCCACCAGGGGAGACCGCTCCGTAGTTTTCTTT.

This clone showed up just a few times. The genes are TRBV27 and TRBJ1-6; possible D gene TRBD1, 5 bases. The germline V gene has CDR1 MNHEY and CDR2 SMNVEV (reference sequence). V gave up 0 bases and J gave up 9 bases, with 9 bases separating them. This CDR3 is built from 14 residues. The DNA for the CDR3 is TGTGCCAGCAGTTTATCGGGGGGGATTTCACCCCTCCACTTT. It yields the protein CASSLSGGISPLHF.

This chain uses TRBV11-2 with TRBJ1-5; D remains ambiguous. This CDR3 comprises 14 residues. CDR1 SGHAT and CDR2 FQNNGV come from the germline V gene. Trimming pared 5 bases from V and 9 bases from J, leaving 17 bases between. The CDR3 DNA reads as TGTGCCAGCAGCAGCAAGCCAGGTTCTGGGCCCCAGCATTTT. Its translation is CASSSKPGSGPQHF. The complete variable domain, with remaining parts taken from reference TRBV11-2 and TRBJ1-5, reads EAGVAQSPRYKIIEKRQSVAFWCNPISGHATLYWYQQILGQGPKLLIQFQNNGVVDDSQLPKDRFSAERLKGVDSTLKIQPAKLEDSAVYLCASSSKPGSGPQHFGDGTRLSIL.

V usage is TRBV19 and J usage is TRBJ1-4, with D perhaps TRBD1 (6 bases). This CDR3 has 13 amino acids. Germline V gene lookup returns CDR1 LNHDA and CDR2 SQIVND (reference sequence). Trimming stripped 6 bases from V and 7 bases from J, with 12 bases between. CDR3 coding DNA: TGTGCCAGTAGAAGGGGGTTTGGTGAAAAACTGTTTTTT. Its translation is CASRRGFGEKLFF.

The chain combines TRBV21-1 with TRBJ2-1; the table's D gene call, TRBD1, was not cross checked with the DNA. TRBV21-1 is flagged as a pseudogene. The CDR3 contains 16 residues. The CDR3 reads CASSKKGTGEYNEQFF. The CDR3 region has the DNA TGTGCCAGCAGCAAAAAAGGGACAGGGGAGTACAATGAGCAGTTCTTC.

This chain joins TRBV11-3 and TRBJ1-2; 7 bases are a match to TRBD1. The CDR3 loop spans 20 amino acids. Germline lookup yields CDR1 SGHNT and CDR2 YENEEA. J lost 9 bases, V lost 1 base, and 26 bases had no gene match. The CDR3 sequence is CASSLVPWGTEFLEAGSYTF. The CDR3 DNA sequence: TGTGCCAGCAGCTTAGTACCATGGGGGACAGAGTTTTTGGAGGCCGGTAGCTACACCTTC.

The chain links TRBV5-1 to TRBJ2-6; D not certain. Trimming cost V 1 base and J 4 bases, with 6 bases left between them. The CDR3 is made up of 14 amino acids. From germline, CDR1 is SGHRS and CDR2 YFSETQ. CDR3 nucleotide sequence: TGCGCCAGCAGCTTGTTTAGCGGGGCCAACGTCCTGACTTTC. Translated: CASSLFSGANVLTF.

This chain uses TRBV2 with TRBJ2-1; 7 bases are a match to TRBD1. This CDR3 is 14 amino acids long. Germline V gene lookup returns CDR1 SNHLY and CDR2 FYNNEI. V was clipped by 2 bases and J by 6 bases; unmatched bases: 4. The CDR3 coding sequence is TGTGCCAGCAGTGAATTGGCAGGGGGCAATGAGCAGTTCTTC. It yields the protein CASSELAGGNEQFF.